In this sample, the clone carrying this TCR beta chain turned up a few times. The data are from a study of chemoradiotherapy in HPV16-positive cancers. Profiled with immunoSEQ multiplex PCR; TCRdb holds only in-frame clones, not every one. In the table there are approximately 9,600 clones, over 60% of which are singletons. V was cut by 0 bases and J by 3 bases, with 18 bases left in between. The CDR3 has 17 amino acids. Germline V gives CDR1 SGHVS, CDR2 FQNEAQ. Sequenced material: tumor tissue, taken from a patient who underwent chemoradiotherapy. This receptor was identified in a human donor with HPV-associated anogenital cancer. V gene TRBV7-8 combines with J gene TRBJ2-7, with a weak D call TRBD1 (7 bases). The CDR3 protein is CASSLAAGGRLFYEQYF. The CDR3 DNA is TGTGCCAGCAGCTTAGCGGCAGGGGGGCGTTTGTTCTACGAGCAGTACTTC.